This entry concerns a single T cell receptor (beta chain). V shed 7 bases and J shed 0 bases, with 14 bases lying between them. Germline V gene data show CDR1 as SNHLY and CDR2 as FYNNEI. This CDR3 has 15 residues. This record comes from a study of blood T cell repertoires in COVID-19. The wider study: Both acute and convalescent COVID-19 samples were obtained from the United States, Italy and Spain. Sources were T cells, B-cell-depleted T cells, or PBMCs; the material itself was cDNA or gDNA.

Original methodology: Researchers report that nucleated cell counts were estimated from reference gene primer amplification. The repertoire was sequenced with immunoSEQ multiplex PCR; TCRdb's copy has only in-frame clones and lacks some. That table supplies the V and J calls and clone size; D and trimming were determined from the DNA. Found here are roughly 70,000 clones, 90% of them singletons; the top ten hold 6% to 7.5%. The sequence was collected from a human donor in a cohort sampled during active COVID-19. Sequencing was carried out using peripheral blood. V is TRBV2 and J is TRBJ2-3, with D uncertain. As DNA, the CDR3 is TGTGCCAGCACCTGGCGGATATTTAGCACAGATACGCAGTATTTT. This encodes CASTWRIFSTDTQYF.